This TCR beta chain was captured by sequencing in a study of cytomegalovirus exposure and HLA in healthy donors. Overall study results and limits: Trimming of TCR beta V- and J-genes showed a link, identified in a later analysis, to a missense DCLRE1C variant.

About this clone itself: Its antigen is still unknown.

The V gene end was trimmed by 0 bases and the J gene end by 3 bases; junction bases not matched to a gene: 4. CDR1 ENHRY and CDR2 SYGVKD come from the germline V gene. The length of the CDR3 is 15 residues. PCR employed 60 Vbeta and 13 Jbeta primers. Authors' analysis steps: A later analysis tallied 87 million or so unique TCR beta chains, around 10 million of them shared. The protocol was immunoSEQ multiplex PCR, while the TCRdb copy is restricted to in-frame clones and leaves out a portion. V and J calls and clone size are copied from that table; D and trimming were computed from the DNA. The sample lists under 130,000 clones; 70% were seen once.

Sequencing was carried out using PBMCs. The chain joins TRBV10-3 to TRBJ1-2; 7 bases are a match to TRBD1. The clonotype was recovered from a man aged 35 to 55 in good health and CMV-seropositive. Written as DNA, the CDR3 is TGTGCCATCAGTGAGTCTTCCGGGACAGACTATGGCTACACCTTC. It yields the protein CAISESSGTDYGYTF.